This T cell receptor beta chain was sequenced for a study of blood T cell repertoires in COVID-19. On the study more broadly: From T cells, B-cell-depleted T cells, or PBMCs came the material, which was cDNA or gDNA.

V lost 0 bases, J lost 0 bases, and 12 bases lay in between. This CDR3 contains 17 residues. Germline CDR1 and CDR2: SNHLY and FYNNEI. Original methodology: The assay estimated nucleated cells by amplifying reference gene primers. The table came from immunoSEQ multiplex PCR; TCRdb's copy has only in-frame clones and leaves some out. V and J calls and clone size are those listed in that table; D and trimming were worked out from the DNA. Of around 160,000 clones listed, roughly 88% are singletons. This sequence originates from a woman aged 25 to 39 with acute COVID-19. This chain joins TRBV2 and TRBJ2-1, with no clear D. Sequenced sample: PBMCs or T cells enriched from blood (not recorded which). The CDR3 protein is CASSEATPTYSYNEQFF. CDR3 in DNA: TGTGCCAGCAGTGAAGCGACACCTACTTACTCCTACAATGAGCAGTTCTTC.